This T cell receptor beta chain was identified in a study of early T cells in non-severe SARS-CoV-2 infection. This clonotype was detected ten times or more. Its antigen is unknown. The CDR3 is 13 amino acids. Germline V gives CDR1 LGHNT, CDR2 FRNRAP. V was shortened by 2 bases and J by 0 bases, with 4 bases between the two germline ends. Study-wide results and caveats: Matches to VDJdb favored anti-spike CD8 responses and missed private and CD4 specificities.

TCRdb fed the 5' RACE reads into MiXCR, producing one record per CDR3 protein. Of 20,000 or so distinct CDR3 sequences listed, approximately 5.8% are singletons. The chain couples TRBV12-5 to TRBJ1-2, with D unresolved. The receptor was derived from an adult who was a healthcare worker with PCR-confirmed SARS-CoV-2 infection or an uninfected control (not recorded which). This material consisted of whole blood, taken at baseline. CDR3 sequence: CASGLIANYGYTF. CDR3 DNA: TGTGCTAGTGGTTTGATAGCTAACTATGGCTACACCTTC.